This T cell receptor (beta chain) was captured in a study of blood T cell repertoires in COVID-19. On the study more broadly: Samples came from the United States, Italy and Spain, spanning acute and convalescent COVID-19.

CDR3 length: 14 residues. Germline values: CDR1 SGHNT, CDR2 YENEEA. With V trimmed by 4 bases and J by 3 bases, 3 bases remained unmatched. Authors' analysis steps: Quantification of nucleated cells was approximated via reference gene primer amplification. TCRdb's copy holds only in-frame clones and misses some; the assay was immunoSEQ multiplex PCR. V, J and clone size reflect that table, while D and trimming were determined from the DNA. The sample holds 250,000 to 300,000 clones, roughly nine tenths seen once. Enrolled through a virtual design, the participants were between roughly 18 and 95 years of age and came from about two dozen US areas. All recovered Cohort 3 donors got two negative PCRs, got clearance, or saw symptom resolution.

Sequenced sample: PBMCs or T cells enriched from blood (not recorded which). The receptor comes from a woman in her sixties who had recovered from COVID-19. V usage is TRBV11-3 and J usage is TRBJ2-1; TRBD2 agrees at 7 bases. As DNA, the CDR3 is TGTGCCAGCAGCTCCGGACTAGGCTACAATGAGCAGTTCTTC. Its translation: CASSSGLGYNEQFF.